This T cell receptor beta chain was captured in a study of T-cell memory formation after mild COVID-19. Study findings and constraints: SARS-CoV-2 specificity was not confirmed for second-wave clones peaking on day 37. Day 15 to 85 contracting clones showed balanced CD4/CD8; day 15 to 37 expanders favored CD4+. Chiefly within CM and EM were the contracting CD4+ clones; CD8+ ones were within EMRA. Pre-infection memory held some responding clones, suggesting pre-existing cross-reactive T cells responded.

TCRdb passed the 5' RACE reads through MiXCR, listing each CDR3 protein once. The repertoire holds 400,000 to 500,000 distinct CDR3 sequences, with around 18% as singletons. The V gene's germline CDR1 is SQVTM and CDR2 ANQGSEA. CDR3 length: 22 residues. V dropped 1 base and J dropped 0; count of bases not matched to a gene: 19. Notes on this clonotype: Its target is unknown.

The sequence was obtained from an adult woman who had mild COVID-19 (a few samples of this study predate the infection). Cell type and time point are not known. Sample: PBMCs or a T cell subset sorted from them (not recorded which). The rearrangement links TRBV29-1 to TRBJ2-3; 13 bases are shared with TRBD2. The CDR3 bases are TGCAGCGTTGAAGTTTTGGGACCGTCCGGACTAGCGGGGGTGACTAGCACAGATACGCAGTATTTT. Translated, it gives CSVEVLGPSGLAGVTSTDTQYF.